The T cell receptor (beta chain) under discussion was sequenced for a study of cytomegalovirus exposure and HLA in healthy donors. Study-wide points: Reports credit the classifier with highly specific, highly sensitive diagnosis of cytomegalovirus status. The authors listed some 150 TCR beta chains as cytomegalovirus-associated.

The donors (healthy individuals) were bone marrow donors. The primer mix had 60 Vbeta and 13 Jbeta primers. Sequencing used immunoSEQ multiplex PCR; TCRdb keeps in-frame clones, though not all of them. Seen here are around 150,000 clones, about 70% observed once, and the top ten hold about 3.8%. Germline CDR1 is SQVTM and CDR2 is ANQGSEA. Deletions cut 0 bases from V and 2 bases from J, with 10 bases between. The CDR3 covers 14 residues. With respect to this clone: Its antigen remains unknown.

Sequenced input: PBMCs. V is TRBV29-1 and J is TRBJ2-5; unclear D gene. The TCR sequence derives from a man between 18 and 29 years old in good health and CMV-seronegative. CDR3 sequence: CSVEEWAEQETQYF. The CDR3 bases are TGCAGCGTTGAAGAGTGGGCAGAACAAGAGACCCAGTACTTC.